The 24 T cell receptor beta chains presented below share a single source sample, sequenced in a study of cytomegalovirus exposure and HLA in healthy donors. Only in-frame clones appear in the TCRdb table, and some are missing; sequencing was by immunoSEQ multiplex PCR. The sample yields hundreds of thousands of clones, around 86% seen once. The specimen was PBMCs. All receptors derive from a woman younger than 45 in good health and CMV-seropositive.

V usage is TRBV11-2 and J usage is TRBJ2-1; TRBD2 matches at 11 bases. Losses at the gene ends were 2 bases for V and 7 bases for J; bases not matched to a gene: 4. The CDR3 is made up of 15 amino acids. Germline loops: CDR1 SGHAT, CDR2 FQNNGV. Here the CDR3 reads CASSLPGTSGNEQFF. The CDR3 DNA reads as TGTGCCAGCAGCTTACCCGGGACTAGCGGAAATGAGCAGTTCTTC.

This clone was found once. The chain carries TRBV9 and TRBJ2-7, with 14 nucleotides matching TRBD2. Looked up from germline, CDR1 is SGDLS and CDR2 is YYNGEE. CDR3 size: 19 residues. J gave up 1 base and V 4 bases, and 13 bases lay outside the gene matches. The CDR3 DNA is TGTGCCAGCAGCCCCGCCGGGACTAGCGGGAGAGGTTCGTCCTACGAGCAGTACTTC. Translated: CASSPAGTSGRGSSYEQYF.

The CDR3 DNA reads TGTGCCAGCAGTACGCGGTATGGCTACACCTTC. Protein: CASSTRYGYTF. The V gene is TRBV28, the J gene TRBJ1-2, with D unclear. CDR1 MDHEN and CDR2 SYDVKM come from the germline V gene. V lost 5 bases and J lost 5, with 6 bases in between. CDR3 size: 11 residues.

The sample holds a few counts of this clone. The rearrangement joins TRBV5-1 to TRBJ1-2; TRBD1 aligns across 9 bases. J gave up 3 bases and V 4 bases, and 7 bases lay outside the gene matches. The CDR3 has 15 amino acids. CDR1 SGHRS and CDR2 YFSETQ come from the germline V gene. The CDR3 nucleotides are TGCGCCAGCAGCCGGGACAGGGATAAGTACTATGGCTACACCTTC. Translating gives CASSRDRDKYYGYTF. Full variable domain (rest looked up from reference TRBV5-1 and TRBJ1-2): KAGVTQTPRYLIKTRGQQVTLSCSPISGHRSVSWYQQTPGQGLQFLFEYFSETQRNKGNFPGRFSGRQFSNSRSEMNVSTLELGDSALYLCASSRDRDKYYGYTFGSGTRLTVV.

This rearrangement joins TRBV14 to TRBJ2-7; 12 bases align to TRBD2. The trim removed 2 bases at V and 3 bases at J, leaving 5 bases unmatched. Looked up from germline, CDR1 is SGHDN and CDR2 is FVKESK. This CDR3 has 16 residues. The CDR3 loop is CASSQRGLAGHYEQYF. Written as DNA, the CDR3 is TGTGCCAGCAGCCAACGGGGACTAGCGGGCCACTACGAGCAGTACTTC.

V is TRBV10-2 and J is TRBJ2-7; TRBD1 is a possible D gene (6 bases). Trimming stripped 0 bases from V and 2 bases from J, with 8 bases between. The CDR3 extends over 14 amino acids. Germline CDR1 is WSHSY and CDR2 is SAAADI. The CDR3 protein is CASSESNRAYEQYF. The DNA for the CDR3 is TGCGCCAGCAGTGAGTCGAACAGGGCCTACGAGCAGTACTTC.

This rearrangement joins TRBV7-8 to TRBJ2-2; TRBD1 aligns across 8 bases. The V segment lost 5 bases and the J segment 7 bases; nucleotides outside the gene matches: 9. Germline CDR1 SGHVS, CDR2 FQNEAQ. The CDR3 consists of 15 residues. This CDR3 reads CASSPQDRAGGELFF. Written as DNA, the CDR3 is TGTGCCAGCAGCCCTCAGGACAGGGCCGGCGGGGAGCTGTTTTTT.

This clone was counted a single time. V gene TRBV6-6 combines with J gene TRBJ1-5; 9 positions agree with TRBD1. In germline, CDR1 is MNHNY, CDR2 SVGAGI (reference sequence). Germline trimming cut 11 bases from V and 2 bases from J; bases unmatched to any gene: 10. The CDR3 sequence is 15 residues long. CDR3 nucleotides: TGTGCCGCCCTAGGACAGGGGACGGGCAATCAGCCCCAGCATTTT. This codes for CAALGQGTGNQPQHF.

The chain has TRBV5-1 and TRBJ2-1, with 7 positions matching TRBD2. J lost 5 bases, V lost 1 base, and 9 bases had no gene match. CDR1 and CDR2 from the germline V gene are SGHRS and YFSETQ. The CDR3 is 16 residues long. The CDR3 nucleotides read TGCGCCAGCAGCTTGTCAGCAGGGACTACCAACAATGAGCAGTTCTTC. It is translated as CASSLSAGTTNNEQFF.

For this clone: A junction boundary mismatches the germline segment, possibly from a read error. This chain joins TRBV6-5 and TRBJ2-1, with D possibly being TRBD2 (5 bases). CDR3 length: 15 amino acids. The germline CDR1 and CDR2 sequences are MNHEY and SVGAGI. This CDR3 is CASSYGAGTYIEQFF. The CDR3 nucleotides read TGTGCCAGCAGTTACGGCGCGGGTACCTACATTGAGCAGTTCTTC.

This clone was found a few times. This chain joins TRBV11-3 and TRBJ1-1, with no clear D. The germline V and J ends were trimmed by 0 bases and 5 bases, with 25 bases remaining between them. The CDR3 is 19 residues long. Germline loops: CDR1 SGHNT, CDR2 YENEEA. The CDR3 here is CASSLEGFSRSRERTEAFF. CDR3 sequence (DNA): TGTGCCAGCAGCTTAGAGGGTTTCTCGAGGTCTAGAGAAAGAACTGAAGCTTTCTTT.

The chain employs TRBV13 and TRBJ1-4, with a tentative D call TRBD1 (6 bases). The CDR3 has 15 residues. V dropped 4 bases and J dropped 8 bases, with 17 bases sitting between them. Germline loops: CDR1 PRHDT, CDR2 FYEKMQ (reference sequence). In DNA, the CDR3 is TGTGCCAGCAGCTACGACTCTATACAGGGAGAAAAACTGTTTTTT. Translating it yields CASSYDSIQGEKLFF.

This chain uses TRBV10-3 with TRBJ2-1, with D perhaps TRBD1 (6 bases). The CDR3 totals 15 residues. CDR1 is ENHRY, CDR2 SYGVKD, per germline. V lost 10 bases, J lost 7 bases, and 23 bases lay in between. The CDR3, as DNA: TGTGCCACCCTAGGGCAAGGGACACATGAGAATGAGCAGTTCTTC. Translated, it gives CATLGQGTHENEQFF.

The V and J genes are TRBV29-1 and TRBJ2-2; tentative D call: TRBD2 (7 bases). Germline V CDR1 and CDR2: SQVTM, ANQGSEA. Trimming left V 6 bases short and J 4 bases short, with 18 bases between. The CDR3 runs to 15 residues. The CDR3 protein is CSVGGGSRGTGELFF. For the CDR3, the DNA is TGCAGCGTGGGAGGGGGAAGCCGAGGCACCGGGGAGCTGTTTTTT.

This rearrangement joins TRBV27 to TRBJ1-1; D gene ambiguous. With 6 bases removed from V and 0 bases from J, the gap between germline ends came to 11 bases. This CDR3 has 14 residues. The germline CDR1 and CDR2 sequences are MNHEY and SMNVEV (reference sequence). The DNA for the CDR3 is TGTGCCAGCAGGCCGCGGGGAGTGAACACTGAAGCTTTCTTT. This gives the protein CASRPRGVNTEAFF.

The chain employs TRBV27 and TRBJ2-1; weak D call: TRBD2 (6 bases). Trimming removed 8 bases from V and 2 bases from J, with 7 bases in between. CDR1 is MNHEY, CDR2 SMNVEV, per germline (reference sequence). The CDR3 contains 12 residues. CDR3 bases: TGTGCCAGCGGGGGGACCTACAATGAGCAGTTCTTC. This gives the protein CASGGTYNEQFF.

The gene calls are TRBV4-1 and TRBJ2-7; D not resolved. The V end was cut by 3 bases, the J end by 3 bases, with 15 bases between. Germline CDR1 and CDR2: MGHRA and YSYEKL. CDR3 size: 15 residues. The CDR3 bases are TGCGCCAGCAGCCACTTGGAACAGACGGTCTACGAGCAGTACTTC. It yields the protein CASSHLEQTVYEQYF.

The V gene is TRBV6-5, the J gene TRBJ1-1; D not resolved. Germline CDR1 MNHEY, CDR2 SVGAGI. V was clipped by 0 bases and J by 4 bases, with 6 bases between them. There are 13 residues in the CDR3. Here the CDR3 DNA reads TGTGCCAGCAGTTACTCGGCCCTCACTGAAGCTTTCTTT. As protein: CASSYSALTEAFF.

For the CDR3, the DNA is TGTGCCAGCAGCCCCTCTACTACTAGCAATCAGCCCCAGCATTTT. Translating gives CASSPSTTSNQPQHF. J is TRBJ1-5 and V is TRBV11-2; D is unresolved. This CDR3 spans 15 amino acids. Deletions cut 5 bases from V and 0 bases from J, with 11 bases between. The germline gives CDR1 SGHAT, CDR2 FQNNGV.

This clone was found a few times. The chain joins TRBV20-1 to TRBJ2-7; D call uncertain. Germline loops: CDR1 DFQATT, CDR2 SNEGSKA (reference sequence). V was cut by 7 bases and J by 3 bases, with 10 bases left in between. The CDR3 is made up of 11 amino acids. CDR3 sequence (DNA): TGCAGTGGAAGGCCGGGCTACGAGCAGTACTTC. Protein: CSGRPGYEQYF.

The chain carries TRBV18 and TRBJ1-1; D is unresolved. Germline assignment: CDR1 KGHSH and CDR2 LQKENI. CDR3 length equals 13 residues. The V gene lost 3 bases and the J gene lost 1 base, with 6 bases spanning the gap. CDR3 nucleotide sequence: TGTGCCAGCTCACCCCAGGAGAACACTGAAGCTTTCTTT. Translation: CASSPQENTEAFF.

This clone was found once. The chain has TRBV19 and TRBJ1-1, with D perhaps matching TRBD1 (6 bases). CDR3 length: 14 amino acids. Germline V gene data show CDR1 as LNHDA and CDR2 as SQIVND (reference sequence). Trimming pared 3 bases from V and 1 base from J, leaving 9 bases between. The CDR3 loop is CASSIKGGNTEAFF. The CDR3 nucleotides are TGTGCCAGTAGTATCAAAGGGGGGAACACTGAAGCTTTCTTT.

CDR3 coding DNA: TGCAGTGCTAGTAGGGGGGGGGCTTTCTTT. Encoded protein: CSASRGGAFF. The rearrangement uses TRBV20-1 and TRBJ1-1, with D perhaps TRBD1 (6 bases). Germline values: CDR1 DFQATT, CDR2 SNEGSKA (reference sequence). Trimming pared 3 bases from V and 11 bases from J, leaving 10 bases between. The CDR3 length is 10 residues.

The V and J genes are TRBV6-6 and TRBJ2-3, with TRBD2 as a possible D gene (6 bases). Germline-derived CDR1 and CDR2 are MNHNY and SVGAGI (reference sequence). The length of the CDR3 is 13 residues. With 6 bases removed from V and 1 base from J, the gap between germline ends came to 8 bases. CDR3 sequence: CASRTGGTDTQYF. The CDR3 nucleotides are TGTGCCAGCAGGACGGGGGGCACAGATACGCAGTATTTT.